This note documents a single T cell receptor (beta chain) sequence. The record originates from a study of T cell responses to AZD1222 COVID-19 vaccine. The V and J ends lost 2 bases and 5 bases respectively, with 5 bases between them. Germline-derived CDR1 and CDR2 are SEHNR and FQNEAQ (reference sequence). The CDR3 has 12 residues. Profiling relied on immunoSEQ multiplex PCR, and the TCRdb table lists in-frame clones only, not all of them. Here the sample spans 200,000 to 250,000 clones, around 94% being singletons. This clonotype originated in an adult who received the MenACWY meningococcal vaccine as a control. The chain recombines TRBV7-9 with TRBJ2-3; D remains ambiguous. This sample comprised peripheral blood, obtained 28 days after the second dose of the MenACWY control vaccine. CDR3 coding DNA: TGTGCCAGCAGCTTAAGTGGAGATACGCAGTATTTT. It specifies CASSLSGDTQYF.